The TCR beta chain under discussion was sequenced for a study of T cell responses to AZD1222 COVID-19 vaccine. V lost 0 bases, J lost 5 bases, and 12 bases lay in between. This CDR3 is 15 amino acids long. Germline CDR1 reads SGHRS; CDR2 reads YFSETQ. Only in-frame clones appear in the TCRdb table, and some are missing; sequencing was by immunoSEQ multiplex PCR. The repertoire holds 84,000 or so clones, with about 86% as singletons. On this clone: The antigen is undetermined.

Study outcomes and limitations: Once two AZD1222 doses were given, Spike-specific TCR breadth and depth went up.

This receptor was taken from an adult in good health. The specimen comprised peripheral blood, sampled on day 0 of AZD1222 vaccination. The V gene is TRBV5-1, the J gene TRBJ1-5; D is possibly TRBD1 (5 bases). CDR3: CASSLGDGVDQPQHF. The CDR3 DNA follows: TGCGCCAGCAGCTTGGGGGACGGGGTGGATCAGCCCCAGCATTTT.